The 13 T cell receptor beta chains below all came from one sample that was sequenced in a study of T cell responses to AZD1222 COVID-19 vaccine. Generated by immunoSEQ multiplex PCR, the TCRdb table keeps only in-frame clones and is missing some. The data contain roughly 270,000 clones, 94% of them seen just once; the ten biggest clones take up less than 0.65%. The sample consisted of peripheral blood, taken 28 days after the second AZD1222 dose. Source of these receptors: an adult who received the AZD1222 COVID-19 vaccine.

The chain joins TRBV5-6 to TRBJ2-6, with 7 bases matching TRBD2. Germline V CDR1 and CDR2: SGHDT, YYEEEE. Unmatched junction bases numbered 5, after V lost 4 bases and J lost 1 base. CDR3 length: 16 residues. In DNA form, the CDR3 reads TGTGCCAGCAGCCCCCTCGGGGGGTCTGGGGCCAACGTCCTGACTTTC. This encodes CASSPLGGSGANVLTF.

The chain uses TRBV19 and TRBJ1-2, with D unclear. V gave up 0 bases and J gave up 8 bases, with 16 bases separating them. Germline-derived CDR1 and CDR2 are LNHDA and SQIVND (reference sequence). This CDR3 has 15 residues. DNA of the CDR3: TGTGCCAGTAGTATAGATCTGGAGGGATCGGGCGGCTACACCTTC. As protein: CASSIDLEGSGGYTF.

The chain employs TRBV12-3 or TRBV12-4 and TRBJ1-1; D is unresolved. Trimming stripped 7 bases from V and 1 base from J, with 7 bases between. The CDR3 is made up of 12 amino acids. This CDR3 is CASTRQNTEAFF. CDR3 nucleotide sequence: TGTGCCAGCACCCGACAGAACACTGAAGCTTTCTTT.

This chain joins TRBV5-1 and TRBJ1-2; a weak D match, TRBD1 (5 bases). The length of the CDR3 is 16 residues. CDR1 and CDR2 (germline): SGHRS, YFSETQ. Trimming shortened V by 2 bases and J by 0 bases, and 14 bases separated the two germline ends. The CDR3 DNA reads as TGCGCCAGCAGCTTTGGGGCCGCAGATTCTAACTATGGCTACACCTTC. Its translation is CASSFGAADSNYGYTF.

The rearrangement joins TRBV7-8 to TRBJ1-5, with D unclear. There are 14 residues in the CDR3. V was shortened by 0 bases and J by 6 bases, with 9 bases between the two germline ends. The V gene's germline CDR1 is SGHVS and CDR2 FQNEAQ. The CDR3 nucleotides are TGTGCCAGCAGCTTAGCCGTTCCCGGTCAGCCCCAGCATTTT. It translates to CASSLAVPGQPQHF. Full variable domain (outside the CDR3, taken from reference TRBV7-8 and TRBJ1-5): GAGVSQSPRYKVAKRGQDVALRCDPISGHVSLFWYQQALGQGPEFLTYFQNEAQLDKSGLPSDRFFAERPEGSVSTLKIQRTQQEDSAVYLCASSLAVPGQPQHFGDGTRLSIL.

Only one count was recorded for this clone. The chain uses TRBV10-3 and TRBJ2-7; 7 bases agree with TRBD1. The CDR3 spans 13 residues. The germline gives CDR1 ENHRY, CDR2 SYGVKD. The trim removed 10 bases at V and 3 bases at J, leaving 9 bases unmatched. The CDR3 loop reads CATRQGDLYEQYF. Here the CDR3 DNA reads TGTGCCACCAGACAGGGAGACCTCTACGAGCAGTACTTC.

The V gene is TRBV7-8, the J gene TRBJ2-7, with a possible D match to TRBD1 (6 bases). The CDR3 length is 13 residues. V shed 5 bases and J shed 0 bases, with 8 bases lying between them. In germline, CDR1 is SGHVS, CDR2 FQNEAQ. The CDR3 sequence is CASSGGHSYEQYF. In DNA, the CDR3 is TGTGCCAGCAGCGGGGGCCACTCCTACGAGCAGTACTTC.

The rearrangement uses TRBV28 and TRBJ2-1; 8 bases align to TRBD2. This CDR3 contains 14 residues. After removal of 7 bases from V and 8 bases from J, the junction contained 10 bases not matched to a gene. The germline gives CDR1 MDHEN, CDR2 SYDVKM. The CDR3 is CASIPGGKGDEQFF. CDR3 sequence (DNA): TGTGCCAGCATCCCGGGAGGGAAAGGCGATGAGCAGTTCTTC.

The chain combines TRBV28 with TRBJ2-1; 7 bases map to TRBD2. This CDR3 has 15 amino acids. With V trimmed by 7 bases and J by 0 bases, 6 bases remained unmatched. Germline CDR1 is MDHEN and CDR2 is SYDVKM. The CDR3 reads CASTPGGSSYNEQFF. The CDR3 nucleotides read TGTGCCAGCACCCCCGGCGGGAGCTCCTACAATGAGCAGTTCTTC.

The genes are TRBV9 and TRBJ1-1, with D tentatively TRBD1 (5 bases). The V end lost 7 bases, the J end lost 0 bases, and 13 bases lay between the germline ends. In germline, CDR1 is SGDLS, CDR2 YYNGEE. CDR3 length: 14 residues. CDR3 amino acids: CASSPQGVNTEAFF. CDR3 sequence (DNA): TGTGCCAGCTCTCCCCAAGGGGTGAACACTGAAGCTTTCTTT.

This rearrangement joins TRBV14 to TRBJ2-2, with D possibly being TRBD1 or TRBD2 (6 bases each). Deletions cut 2 bases from V and 1 base from J, with 14 bases between. Germline CDR1 SGHDN, CDR2 FVKESK. This CDR3 region has 17 residues. For the CDR3, the DNA is TGTGCCAGCAGCCAAAGAGGGGCGGGACAGAACACCGGGGAGCTGTTTTTT. Amino acid sequence: CASSQRGAGQNTGELFF.

This chain uses TRBV28 with TRBJ1-2; 9 bases map to TRBD1. The CDR3 has 14 residues. The germline gives CDR1 MDHEN, CDR2 SYDVKM. With V trimmed by 4 bases and J by 8 bases, 8 bases remained unmatched. CDR3 amino acids: CASSSPGQGNGYTF. CDR3 bases: TGTGCCAGCAGTTCCCCGGGACAGGGTAACGGCTACACCTTC.

The V and J genes are TRBV6-5 and TRBJ1-4; a possible D gene is TRBD1 (5 bases). The germline V and J ends were trimmed by 0 bases and 8 bases, with 13 bases remaining between them. The CDR3 spans 15 residues. Germline CDR1 reads MNHEY; CDR2 reads SVGAGI. The chain's CDR3 is CASSYSVQGEEKLFF. As DNA, the CDR3 is TGTGCCAGCAGTTACTCAGTCCAGGGTGAAGAAAAACTGTTTTTT.